This TCR beta chain was sequenced for a study of blood T cells in healthy people across ages. The second PCR ran about 7 to 12 cycles with a sample-barcoded 5' primer and J-beta primers. From the 5' RACE reads, TCRdb called clonotypes with MiXCR, one entry per CDR3 protein. The sample has 870,000 or so distinct CDR3 sequences, around 30% seen once. Study-level points and caveats: Greater diversity and more naive CD4+ cells were seen in long-lived donors than in aged donors. Diversity was estimated from one million T cells, and these estimates were considered underestimates.

Trimming pared 0 bases from V and 10 bases from J, leaving 18 bases between. The length of the CDR3 is 15 residues. CDR1 SGHTA and CDR2 FQGNSA come from the germline V gene. On this clonotype itself: The antigen remains undetermined.

The rearrangement links TRBV7-2 to TRBJ1-1; D might be TRBD1 (5 bases). Input material: blood. This sequence originates from an elderly woman in good health. CDR3 DNA sequence: TGTGCCAGCAGCTTAGCGATAGGGGTTAAGGCTGGAGCTTTCTTT. Translated: CASSLAIGVKAGAFF. Looking up the rest from reference TRBV7-2 and TRBJ1-1 gives the full variable domain: GAGVSQSPSNKVTEKGKDVELRCDPISGHTALYWYRQSLGQGLEFLIYFQGNSAPDKSGLPSDRFSAERTGGSVSTLTIQRTQQEDSAVYLCASSLAIGVKAGAFFGQGTRLTVV.